A selection of T cell receptor beta chains follows, all from one sample in a study of cytomegalovirus exposure and HLA in healthy donors. Method: immunoSEQ multiplex PCR; TCRdb's copy keeps in-frame clones and lacks some. The sample lists about 120,000 clones, over 60% occurring once. Source material: PBMCs. The receptors originated from a human donor in good health. Both conserved end residues are part of each CDR3. D genes are given only for firm matches. Only part of the rows carry a size: once, few, many, or a class if the clone is expanded.

>TRBV2|13|.|TRBJ2-1|.
TGTGCCACCTCAGGGGCCCAATACAATGAGCAGTTCTTC
CATSGAQYNEQFF
>TRBV15|18|.|TRBJ1-2|.
TGTGCCACCAGCAGGGATCCCCCCCTCGACAGACGAAACTATGGCTACACCTTC
CATSRDPPLDRRNYGYTF
>TRBV11-2|15|.|TRBJ1-1|.
TGTGCCAGCAGCTTATCCAGCGGAATGAACACTGAAGCTTTCTTT
CASSLSSGMNTEAFF
>TRBV5-1|15|TRBD2|TRBJ2-3|.
TGCGCCAGCTTGGCCTTGGGCGGGAGAGAAGATACGCAGTATTTT
CASLALGGREDTQYF
>TRBV9|15|.|TRBJ1-5|once
TGTGCCAGCGGCCTTGACAGAGATAGCAATCAGCCCCAGCATTTT
CASGLDRDSNQPQHF
>TRBV6-5|13|.|TRBJ1-2|.
TGTGCCAGCTTAAAGGGGGACAACTATGGCTACACCTTC
CASLKGDNYGYTF
>TRBV7-3|14|TRBD1|TRBJ2-3|.
TGTGCCAGCAGCCGGACAGGGGGCCCAGATACGCAGTATTTT
CASSRTGGPDTQYF
>TRBV28|15|.|TRBJ1-1|.
TGTGCCAGCAGTTTAAACTCCGCAGGGGACACTGAAGCTTTCTTT
CASSLNSAGDTEAFF
>TRBV11-3|14|.|TRBJ2-2|.
TGTGCCAGCAGCTCCGTCGAGGGCACCGGGGAGCTGTTTTTT
CASSSVEGTGELFF
>TRBV6-4|16|TRBD2|TRBJ2-1|few
TGTGCCAGCAGTGACTCGGGGAGCGGGACTGGGAATGAGCAGTTCTTC
CASSDSGSGTGNEQFF
>TRBV7-9|9|.|TRBJ2-1|once
TGTGCCAGCCCGGATGAGCAGTTCTTC
CASPDEQFF
>TRBV19|12|.|TRBJ1-6|.
TGTGCCAGTAGTCCCCTAAATTCACCCCTCCACTTT
CASSPLNSPLHF
>TRBV6-6|12|.|TRBJ1-1|.
TGTGCCAGCAGAAGGGGTCTGACTGAAGCTTTCTTT
CASRRGLTEAFF
>TRBV28|14|TRBD2|TRBJ2-7|.
TGTGCCAGCAGTTCCCGCGGGAGCTCCTACGAGCAGTACTTC
CASSSRGSSYEQYF
>TRBV6-1|14|.|TRBJ1-5|few
TGTGCCAGCAGCTCAGGGTTTAGCAATCAGCCCCAGCATTTT
CASSSGFSNQPQHF
>TRBV5-1|16|TRBD2|TRBJ2-3|.
TGCGCCAGCAGCTTGCCGGGAGGCCGAAACGCAGATACGCAGTATTTT
CASSLPGGRNADTQYF
>TRBV29-1|11|.|TRBJ2-5|.
TGCAGCGTTGCCAGGGAAGAGACCCAGTACTTC
CSVAREETQYF
>TRBV29-1|12|TRBD2|TRBJ2-7|once
TGCAGCGTTGCCCCGGGAGGCTACGAGCAGTACTTC
CSVAPGGYEQYF
>TRBV28|13|TRBD2|TRBJ2-7|.
TGTGCCAGCACCGGCGGGAGGGCCTTCGAGCAGTACTTC
CASTGGRAFEQYF
>TRBV19|16|.|TRBJ2-3|.
TGTGCCAGTAGGGACCCGTCAGCGGGTGGCACAGATACGCAGTATTTT
CASRDPSAGGTDTQYF
>TRBV7-8|14|.|TRBJ1-1|few
TGTGCCAGCAGCCTAGGTCGGGGGTTCACTGAAGCTTTCTTT
CASSLGRGFTEAFF
>TRBV5-5|16|.|TRBJ1-4|.
TGTGCCAGCAGCTCTTATACGGGACTTATAAATGAAAAACTGTTTTTT
CASSSYTGLINEKLFF
>TRBV27|18|.|TRBJ2-6|.
TGTGCCAGCAGTTTCTTTTCCAACCGCCACTCCGGGGCCAACGTCCTGACTTTC
CASSFFSNRHSGANVLTF
>TRBV19|18|.|TRBJ1-1|few
TGTGCCAGTAGTATAGATATCCAAAACAAGGGGCGAGGCACTGAAGCTTTCTTT
CASSIDIQNKGRGTEAFF
>TRBV15|16|TRBD2|TRBJ2-5|.
TGTGCCACCAGCAGAGCCGGGGCGGGAGGGGGAGAGACCCAGTACTTC
CATSRAGAGGGETQYF
>TRBV6-5|15|TRBD2|TRBJ2-2|few
TGTGCCAGCAGCCTTCTAGCGGGAAAAGACGGGGAGCTGTTTTTT
CASSLLAGKDGELFF
>TRBV4-1|14|.|TRBJ2-5|.
TGCGCCAGCAGCCAAGCCTTGACAGAAGGGACCCAGTACTTC
CASSQALTEGTQYF
>TRBV5-1|14|.|TRBJ2-7|.
TGCGCCAGCAGCTTGACAGGGCTGGACTACGAGCAGTACTTC
CASSLTGLDYEQYF
>TRBV5-6|13|TRBD2|TRBJ2-1|.
TGTGCCAGCAGCTTGGGGGCCGAGCGGGAAAAGTTCTTC
CASSLGAEREKFF
>TRBV27|14|.|TRBJ2-2|.
TGTGCCAGCATGAGGGATTTTAACACCGGGGAGCTGTTTTTT
CASMRDFNTGELFF
>TRBV18|21|.|TRBJ2-5|.
TGTGCCAGCTCACCATTCGAACGACTACAGGGTCTAACTAACTTTCAAGAGACCCAGTACTTC
CASSPFERLQGLTNFQETQYF
>TRBV10-3|12|TRBD1|TRBJ2-5|few
TGTGCCATCAGTGGGGACAGAGAGACCCAGTACTTC
CAISGDRETQYF
>TRBV19|19|TRBD2|TRBJ2-1|.
TGTGCCAGTAGTAGACTCCACTCTTCGACTAGCGGGAGGGAAAATGAGCAGTTCTTC
CASSRLHSSTSGRENEQFF
>TRBV19|15|.|TRBJ1-5|.
TGTGCCAGTAGTATAGGAGGTTATAGCAATCAGCCCCAGCATTTT
CASSIGGYSNQPQHF
>TRBV28|17|.|TRBJ1-6|.
TGTGCCAGCAGTTTGGGAGTTCTGAGCTCCTATAATTCACCCCTCCACTTT
CASSLGVLSSYNSPLHF
>TRBV9|15|TRBD1|TRBJ2-1|.
TGTGCCAGCAGCTCAACAGGGGGGAGAAACAATGAGCAGTTCTTC
CASSSTGGRNNEQFF
>TRBV6-5|12|.|TRBJ2-1|.
TGTGCCAGCACCGACGGACTCAATGAGCAGTTCTTC
CASTDGLNEQFF
>TRBV2|13|.|TRBJ2-5|.
TGTGCCAGCAGAGCCATCGTCGCAAAGACCCAGTACTTC
CASRAIVAKTQYF
>TRBV21-1|17|.|TRBJ2-7|once
TGTGCCAGCAGCAAAGTGGGGGACTGGACAGGGCACTACGAGCAGTACTTC
CASSKVGDWTGHYEQYF
>TRBV5-6|15|.|TRBJ1-3|.
TGTGCCAGCAGCTTCTCGGGCGGGAATGGAAACACCATATATTTT
CASSFSGGNGNTIYF
>TRBV19|16|.|TRBJ1-5|.
TGTGCCAGTAGTGTGGGCTTTGGGACACCTTACCAGCCCCAGCATTTT
CASSVGFGTPYQPQHF
>TRBV6-5|12|.|TRBJ1-3|.
TGTGCCAGCAGTTCCTTAACCGGGGCCATATATTTT
CASSSLTGAIYF
>TRBV5-1|16|.|TRBJ1-4|.
TGCGCCAGCAGCTTTAACCGGGACACAACTAATGAAAAACTGTTTTTT
CASSFNRDTTNEKLFF
>TRBV7-8|14|TRBD1|TRBJ1-6|.
TGTGCCAGCAGCCGGACAGGGATAAATTCACCCCTCCACTTT
CASSRTGINSPLHF
>TRBV2|13|.|TRBJ2-2|.
TGTGCCAGCAGACCAACAGGGCCCGGGGAGCTGTTTTTT
CASRPTGPGELFF
>TRBV12-5|15|.|TRBJ1-4|.
TGTGCTAGCCCCCGCCCCGGACTCGGGGATGAAAAACTGTTTTTT
CASPRPGLGDEKLFF